The 31 T cell receptor beta chains in this list originate from one sample, sequenced in a study of regulatory T cells in long-lasting Graves disease (dated by TCRdb to the early 2020s). What the time point label conveys for this sample: newly diagnosed GD, antithyroid drugs for less than 3 months. RNA was extracted from PBMCs in TRIzol for both TCR sequencing and RNA sequencing. The library was built by means of multiplex PCR. The data were produced on an Illumina HiSeq 4000. TCR beta libraries were built with iRepertoire HTBI primers and Arm-PCR amplification of CDR3 regions. TCRdb passed the public sequencing reads through fastp at Q25 and MiXCR, retaining productive beta sequences. Records with the same CDR3 protein are collapsed into one entry carrying the most frequent genes and DNA. In all, the sample holds fewer than 500,000 distinct CDR3 sequences, and roughly 15% of those were seen once. The ten largest clones take up over 9% of the sample.

This sample was shared with a second study, whose subject was T cells in Graves' hyperthyroidism and ophthalmopathy.

The sample was peripheral blood mononuclear cells (PBMCs), taken at new diagnosis, from a patient treated with antithyroid drugs. These receptors were obtained from a man aged 35 to 55 with Graves disease. Donor details come from another sample of the same person, matched by shared clones.

This clonotype has ten or more counts. The chain recombines TRBV28 with TRBJ2-4; 8 bases line up with TRBD1. CDR3 length equals 15 residues. From germline, CDR1 is MDHEN and CDR2 SYDVKM. Trimming cost V 3 bases and J 9 bases; bases outside gene matches: 10. The CDR3 bases are TGTGCCAGCAGTTTTACCCATGGACAGGGTTTCATTCAGTACTTC. Its translation is CASSFTHGQGFIQYF.

This chain connects TRBV28 to TRBJ2-5; D is uncertain. The ends were cut back, 4 bases at V and 5 bases at J, with 14 bases in the middle. Germline lookup yields CDR1 MDHEN and CDR2 SYDVKM. The CDR3 contains 14 residues. The CDR3 loop is CASSSDPGGETQYF. The CDR3 DNA is TGTGCCAGCAGTTCCGACCCGGGCGGCGAGACCCAGTACTTC.

This clonotype was picked up many times. This chain joins TRBV28 and TRBJ2-7; D is unclear. V was cut by 6 bases and J by 3 bases, with 18 bases left in between. CDR3 length equals 15 residues. CDR1 is MDHEN, CDR2 SYDVKM, per germline. CDR3: CASSYGRRMIYEQYF. As DNA, the CDR3 is TGTGCCAGCAGCTACGGACGTAGGATGATCTACGAGCAGTACTTC.

This clonotype was counted at least ten times. The chain links TRBV28 to TRBJ2-7; 7 bases agree with TRBD2. V gave up 5 bases and J gave up 9 bases; unmatched junction bases: 4. The CDR3 runs 11 residues. Germline V CDR1 and CDR2: MDHEN, SYDVKM. The CDR3 sequence is CASSQLAVQYF. DNA for the CDR3: TGTGCCAGCAGTCAGCTAGCGGTGCAGTACTTC. The variable domain in full, completed from reference TRBV28 and TRBJ2-7, reads DVKVTQSSRYLVKRTGEKVFLECVQDMDHENMFWYRQDPGLGLRLIYFSYDVKMKEKGDIPEGYSVSREKKERFSLILESASTNQTSMYLCASSQLAVQYFGPGTRLTVT.

This clonotype was detected ten times or more. A junction boundary mismatches the germline segment, possibly from a read error. The chain uses TRBV5-1 and TRBJ2-1; 8 bases line up with TRBD2. The CDR3 is 16 amino acids. In germline, CDR1 is SGHRS, CDR2 YFSETQ. This CDR3 reads CASSTWTSLPYNEQFF. Written as DNA, the CDR3 is TGTGCCAGCAGCACATGGACTAGCCTCCCCTACAATGAGCAGTTCTTC.

The rearrangement joins TRBV19 to TRBJ2-4; D is possibly TRBD1 (6 bases). Trimming removed 6 bases from V and 1 base from J, with 19 bases in between. CDR3 size: 17 residues. CDR1 LNHDA and CDR2 SQIVND come from the germline V gene (reference sequence). CDR3 nucleotide sequence: TGTGCCAGTAGCCCCGGGACACGTTTGGGTGCCAAAAACATTCAGTACTTC. Translating gives CASSPGTRLGAKNIQYF.

About this clonotype: A much bigger clone sits one base away, suggesting this may be a read error. The rearrangement links TRBV27 to TRBJ2-7; tentatively, D is TRBD1 or TRBD2 (5 bases each). This CDR3 contains 14 residues. CDR1 MNHEY and CDR2 SMNVEV come from the germline V gene (reference sequence). The V and J ends lost 6 bases and 5 bases respectively, with 17 bases between them. The CDR3 bases are TGTGCCAGCAGCCAAGACCGGGGCGGCAACGAGCAGTACTTC. Translation gives CASSQDRGGNEQYF.

There are a few counts of this clonotype. V is TRBV27 and J is TRBJ2-1, with TRBD2 matching over 11 bases. The CDR3 consists of 17 residues. Trimming took 5 bases from V and 5 from J; bases not matched to a gene: 11. The germline V gene has CDR1 MNHEY and CDR2 SMNVEV (reference sequence). CDR3 region: CASSALSTSGTHNEQFF. The CDR3 nucleotides are TGTGCCAGCAGTGCGCTATCGACTAGCGGGACACACAATGAGCAGTTCTTC.

This clonotype occurred a few times. DNA of the CDR3: TGTGCCAGTAGCACTAGCGGTCTGAGTGGTGAGACCCAGTACTTC. This sequence encodes CASSTSGLSGETQYF. The rearrangement uses TRBV19 and TRBJ2-5; 8 positions agree with TRBD2. CDR1 LNHDA and CDR2 SQIVND come from the germline V gene (reference sequence). This CDR3 has 15 amino acids. V trimming: 6 bases; J trimming: 5 bases; junction bases outside the gene matches: 11.

The chain combines TRBV20-1 with TRBJ2-5, with TRBD2 matching 10 bases. J was trimmed by 3 bases and V by 1 base; bases with no gene match: 17. Germline V CDR1 and CDR2: DFQATT, SNEGSKA (reference sequence). This CDR3 spans 19 amino acids. Written as DNA, the CDR3 is TGCAGTGCTAGAGCCCAATTCGCAAAGTCTGGGACTAGCGAAGAGACCCAGTACTTC. Encoded protein: CSARAQFAKSGTSEETQYF.

There are many counts of this clonotype. One junction end does not reproduce the germline sequence, and a read error may be involved. The CDR3 loop is CASSLSPGYNEQFF. Written as DNA, the CDR3 is TGTGCCAGCAGCTTAAGTCCTGGATACAATGAGCAGTTCTTC. The V gene is TRBV5-1, the J gene TRBJ2-1, with unresolved D. The V gene's germline CDR1 is SGHRS and CDR2 YFSETQ. This CDR3 is 14 amino acids long. Supplemented by reference TRBV5-1 and TRBJ2-1, the full variable domain reads KAGVTQTPRYLIKTRGQQVTLSCSPISGHRSVSWYQQTPGQGLQFLFEYFSETQRNKGNFPGRFSGRQFSNSRSEMNVSTLELGDSALYLCASSLSPGYNEQFFGPGTRLTVL.

The chain joins TRBV5-1 to TRBJ2-5; 7 bases agree with TRBD1. Trimming removed 6 bases from V and 5 bases from J; junction bases left unmatched: 10. Germline lookup yields CDR1 SGHRS and CDR2 YFSETQ. The CDR3 has 14 amino acids. CDR3 sequence reads: CASTNYRGGETQYF. CDR3 DNA sequence: TGCGCCAGCACCAATTACAGGGGTGGGGAGACCCAGTACTTC.

J is TRBJ2-1 and V is TRBV7-9; possibly TRBD2 for D (5 bases). Trimming shortened V by 5 bases and J by 0 bases, and 14 bases separated the two germline ends. CDR3 length equals 16 residues. CDR1 and CDR2 (germline): SEHNR, FQNEAQ (reference sequence). The CDR3 reads CASSPWAGSSYNEQFF. In DNA, the CDR3 is TGTGCCAGCAGCCCCTGGGCGGGTAGCTCCTACAATGAGCAGTTCTTC.

This clonotype occurred many times. The rearrangement joins TRBV3-1 to TRBJ2-7; D perhaps matches TRBD2 (6 bases). V was pared by 4 bases and J by 7 bases, with 14 bases between. The CDR3 totals 13 residues. Germline lookup yields CDR1 LGHDT and CDR2 YNNKEL (reference sequence). CDR3 sequence reads: CASSLNAGLEQYF. CDR3 in DNA: TGTGCCAGCAGCCTGAACGCGGGGCTGGAGCAGTACTTC.

This clonotype occurred many times. The chain has TRBV11-2 and TRBJ2-5; D is perhaps TRBD1 (5 bases). Per the germline V gene, CDR1 is SGHAT and CDR2 is FQNNGV. The ends were cut back, 8 bases at V and 2 bases at J, with 12 bases in the middle. The CDR3 consists of 13 residues. In nucleotides, the CDR3 is TGTGCCAGCGCCAGGGCGGCTCAAGAGACCCAGTACTTC. As protein: CASARAAQETQYF.

Notes on this clonotype: This may come from a read error, since a much larger clone is one base off. This chain uses TRBV6-4 with TRBJ1-1, with D possibly TRBD1 on 5 matching bases. The CDR3 contains 15 residues. Trimming took 7 bases from V and 7 from J, leaving 22 bases between them. Looked up from germline, CDR1 is MRHNA and CDR2 is SNTAGT. CDR3 loop: CASTQTGASAGEAFF. The DNA of the CDR3 is TGTGCCAGCACCCAAACCGGGGCGTCGGCGGGTGAAGCTTTCTTT.

The table lists this clonotype with a count of one. This sequence joins TRBV5-1 and TRBJ2-2, with a tentative D call TRBD2 (5 bases). The V and J ends lost 4 bases and 1 base respectively, with 11 bases between them. The CDR3 has 15 residues. The germline CDR1 and CDR2 sequences are SGHRS and YFSETQ. For the CDR3, the DNA is TGCGCCAGCAGCATCAACGGGATGAACACCGGGGAGCTGTTTTTT. Translated: CASSINGMNTGELFF.

This clonotype was recorded many times. CDR3 sequence reads: CSGPGQGNIGTEAFF. CDR3 DNA sequence: TGCAGTGGCCCGGGACAGGGGAATATAGGGACTGAAGCTTTCTTT. V gene TRBV20-1 combines with J gene TRBJ1-1; 10 nucleotides match TRBD1. J lost 5 bases, V lost 7 bases, and 13 bases had no gene match. The CDR3 length is 15 residues. Germline CDR1 DFQATT, CDR2 SNEGSKA (reference sequence).

The chain combines TRBV12-3 or TRBV12-4 with TRBJ2-1, with a tentative D call TRBD2 (5 bases). V lost 4 bases to trimming and J lost 11 bases, with 15 bases between them. CDR3 size: 13 residues. In DNA form, the CDR3 reads TGTGCCAGCAGTTCCCCGGGAACCCAAAAGCAGTTCTTC. This gives the protein CASSSPGTQKQFF.

Only a few counts were recorded for this clonotype. One junction end disagrees with the germline gene, perhaps due to a read error. The chain is built from TRBV10-3 and TRBJ2-1, with D possibly TRBD1 on 5 matching bases. CDR3 size: 11 residues. Germline V gene sequence: CDR1 ENHRY, CDR2 SYGVKD. The CDR3 loop reads CASSVGAEQFF. The CDR3, as DNA: TGTGCCAGCAGTGTTGGGGCGGAGCAGTTCTTC.

This clonotype was counted at least ten times. This chain uses TRBV6-5 with TRBJ2-3; 7 bases agree with TRBD1. Germline V lookup: CDR1 MNHEY, CDR2 SVGAGI. V dropped 2 bases and J dropped 5; count of bases not matched to a gene: 7. The CDR3 covers 15 residues. CDR3 sequence: CASSYTTGSRDTQYF. As DNA, the CDR3 is TGTGCCAGCAGTTACACGACAGGGTCGAGAGATACGCAGTATTTT.

This clonotype appeared many times. The J gene is TRBJ2-1, the V gene TRBV6-1, with a tentative D call TRBD2 (5 bases). Trimming cost V 7 bases and J 3 bases, with 10 bases left between them. Germline CDR1 reads MNHNS; CDR2 reads SASEGT. This CDR3 comprises 13 residues. The CDR3 loop is CASIGNYYNEQFF. DNA for the CDR3: TGTGCCAGCATCGGGAACTACTACAATGAGCAGTTCTTC.

The chain joins TRBV30 to TRBJ1-1; no clear D. This CDR3 is 12 amino acids long. Between the trimmed V and J ends, which lost 0 bases and 10 bases, there was a span of 12 bases. Germline CDR1 reads GTSNPN; CDR2 reads SVGIG (reference sequence). In DNA, the CDR3 is TGTGCCTGGAGTGTAGACGATTTCAGAGCTTTCTTT. Protein product: CAWSVDDFRAFF.

This clonotype was found many times. This chain connects TRBV28 to TRBJ1-3, with D perhaps TRBD1 (6 bases). This CDR3 comprises 19 residues. V was pared by 6 bases and J by 2 bases, with 26 bases between. Germline V gene lookup returns CDR1 MDHEN and CDR2 SYDVKM. CDR3 sequence (DNA): TGTGCCAGCAGCTCTGGGGGCGGACGGTCAAAAGCGGCTGGAAACACCATATATTTT. Protein product: CASSSGGGRSKAAGNTIYF.

At least ten counts were recorded for this clonotype. The chain couples TRBV6-1 to TRBJ2-7; TRBD2 aligns across 8 bases. J lost 4 bases, V lost 6 bases, and 8 bases had no gene match. The CDR3 covers 14 residues. CDR1 is MNHNS, CDR2 SASEGT, per germline. The CDR3 nucleotides read TGTGCCAGCAGAACACTAGCGGAACTTTACGAGCAGTACTTC. Amino acids: CASRTLAELYEQYF.

The sample holds many counts of this clonotype. The chain uses TRBV20-1 and TRBJ2-1; a weak D match, TRBD2 (6 bases). The ends were cut back, 0 bases at V and 8 bases at J, with 17 bases in the middle. The CDR3 has 15 amino acids. Germline CDR1 DFQATT, CDR2 SNEGSKA (reference sequence). The DNA of the CDR3 is TGCAGTGCTAGAGATCTAGGAAGCGGGTTGGATGAGCAGTTCTTC. Protein: CSARDLGSGLDEQFF.

This clonotype was observed at least ten times. This sequence joins TRBV7-8 and TRBJ2-5; TRBD1 is a possible D gene (5 bases). The V and J ends lost 10 bases and 1 base respectively, with 10 bases between them. Germline V CDR1 and CDR2: SGHVS, FQNEAQ. The CDR3 has 12 residues. CDR3 sequence: CATEDTQETQYF. The CDR3 DNA follows: TGTGCCACAGAGGACACCCAAGAGACCCAGTACTTC.

The sample holds a few counts of this clonotype. This sequence joins TRBV7-9 and TRBJ2-7; 7 nucleotides agree with TRBD1. V shed 4 bases and J 6 bases; nucleotides not matched to a gene: 6. Germline V gene lookup returns CDR1 SEHNR and CDR2 FQNEAQ (reference sequence). The CDR3 runs 13 residues. This chain's CDR3 is CASSSIGDSEQYF. The CDR3 bases are TGTGCCAGCAGCTCCATTGGGGACAGCGAGCAGTACTTC.

This clonotype was observed at least ten times. The chain recombines TRBV28 with TRBJ1-1, with D possibly matching TRBD1 (5 bases). Germline CDR1 is MDHEN and CDR2 is SYDVKM. CDR3 length: 15 amino acids. V dropped 3 bases and J dropped 2 bases, with 13 bases sitting between them. In DNA form, the CDR3 reads TGTGCCAGCAGTTTGTTTACGGGGCTAAACACTGAAGCTTTCTTT. Amino acid sequence: CASSLFTGLNTEAFF.

This clonotype has a handful of counts. The chain uses TRBV4-1 and TRBJ2-1; D possibly corresponds to TRBD2 (6 bases). Trimming left V 0 bases short and J 0 bases short, with 12 bases between. Looked up from germline, CDR1 is MGHRA and CDR2 is YSYEKL. CDR3 length: 17 amino acids. This chain's CDR3 is CASSQDRLANSYNEQFF. The CDR3 nucleotides read TGCGCCAGCAGCCAAGATCGGCTAGCGAACTCCTACAATGAGCAGTTCTTC.

This clonotype occurred many times. The chain links TRBV2 to TRBJ2-5, with 7 bases that match TRBD1. The CDR3 is made up of 13 amino acids. Trimming took 6 bases from V and 1 from J; bases not matched to a gene: 2. Germline assignment: CDR1 SNHLY and CDR2 FYNNEI. CDR3 DNA: TGTGCCAGCAGGGACAGGTTCCAAGAGACCCAGTACTTC. This translates into CASRDRFQETQYF.